This TCR beta chain was sequenced in a study of patients and donors after allogeneic stem cell transplantation. Each CDR3 protein gets one entry after TCRdb re-called the RT-PCR reads with MiXCR. The sample has approximately 410,000 distinct CDR3 sequences; roughly 17% are singletons. This clonotype has only a few counts. V shed 5 bases and J shed 0 bases, with 14 bases lying between them. The CDR3 covers 16 residues. The germline CDR1 and CDR2 sequences are SEHNR and FQNEAQ (reference sequence). The TCR originated in a human donor who was either an allogeneic HSCT recipient or a stem cell or donor lymphocyte infusion donor (not recorded which). It is not recorded whose cells these are; they may come from a transplant donor. Sequences were obtained from blood, either unsorted or a sorted T cell fraction (not recorded which). This chain connects TRBV7-9 to TRBJ1-3; D may be TRBD1 (5 bases). CDR3 amino acids: CASSDLGVLSGNTIYF. DNA of the CDR3: TGTGCCAGCAGCGATTTAGGGGTCCTCTCTGGAAACACCATATATTTT. Together with reference TRBV7-9 and TRBJ1-3, the CDR3 gives the full variable domain: DTGVSQNPRHKITKRGQNVTFRCDPISEHNRLYWYRQTLGQGPEFLTYFQNEAQLEKSRLLSDRFSAERPKGSFSTLEIQRTEQGDSAMYLCASSDLGVLSGNTIYFGEGSWLTVV.